A single TCR beta chain is shown here with its context. This clonotype was seen at least ten times. The antigen it recognizes is unknown. No base qualities exist here, and no much larger clone lies one base off it. The entry originates in a study of T cells in Graves' hyperthyroidism and ophthalmopathy (dated by TCRdb to the late 2010s). About the investigation overall: Peripheral blood samples were taken at the time of initial diagnosis, prior to any treatment. The roughly 94 discovery patients were randomly divided into training and test sets at a 7:3 ratio. Prospective prediction of ophthalmopathy was tested in an independent validation cohort consisting of about 19 hyperthyroidism patients and around 17 patients who later progressed to ophthalmopathy. In six Graves' hyperthyroidism patients, the study also compared T-cell repertoires from thyroid tissue with T-cell repertoires from blood. According to the paper, TCR Vbeta CDR3 sequencing was carried out on approximately 140 peripheral blood samples, which came from 40 to 45 ophthalmopathy, around 74 hyperthyroidism and roughly 17 progressor patients. To identify distinguishing TCR V-J signatures, a discovery cohort of 90 to 100 patients was used, comprising approximately 40 with Graves' ophthalmopathy and around 60 with stable Graves' hyperthyroidism. After blood sampling, hyperthyroidism patients were treated with methimazole at a starting dose of 30 mg daily, and ophthalmopathy patients were treated with high-dose intravenous methylprednisolone. Beyond this particular receptor, the publication reports: Most expanded thyroid clonotypes (frequency above 0.001) were also found in blood, which suggests that blood repertoires may mirror thyroid immune responses. In validation, the model predicted progression to ophthalmopathy a median of about 6 months before onset, with about 71% sensitivity and roughly 72% specificity. A 13 V-J signature model separated ophthalmopathy from stable hyperthyroidism, with 87.88% sensitivity and 81.08% specificity in cross-validation and 80%/75% in testing. No statistical method was used to set the sample size in advance, and investigators knew the group allocation.

Hyperthyroidism patients were newly diagnosed, with disease duration under 2 months, and aged 18 to 65 years. Any patient with an uncontrolled infection, another autoimmune disease, pregnancy or lactation was excluded. Diagnoses relied on clinical symptoms, serum thyroxine and TRAb, thyroid ultrasound and orbital computed tomography. Blood from progressor patients was drawn when they were first diagnosed with hyperthyroidism, before any ophthalmopathy symptoms appeared. Ficoll-Paque density gradient centrifugation was used to isolate PBMCs from 8.5 to 10 ml of fresh peripheral blood. Progressor patients were first diagnosed with Graves' hyperthyroidism and then developed ophthalmopathy during follow-up. Total RNA was extracted using Trizol reagent, and RNA quality was assessed on an Agilent 2100 Bioanalyzer. Amplification of TCR beta CDR3 regions was carried out from RNA transcripts. For the first round of RT-PCR on the TCR CDR3, the HTBI primer set was used together with the Qiagen OneStep RT-PCR kit. Libraries were constructed in a second round of multiplex PCR, after which size selection and purification were performed. Sequencing of the libraries was done on an Illumina HiSeq2000 using paired-end 100 bp reads. From the authors' description of their analysis: Raw data were processed with SOAPnuke, discarding reads with adapters, uncalled bases, mean Phred below 15, or no exact constant-primer or identifier match. High-quality paired reads were merged with COPE v1.2.5, and unique nucleotide sequences were defined as clonotypes. MiTCR v1.1 was used to align clonotypes to the IMGT TRBV, TRBD and TRBJ reference segments. Analysis was restricted to V-J combinations with a frequency above 0.0001, which covered 99.2% of repertoires. The TCS score was defined as the ratio of F50 (clonal expansion) to E x V (chaos), calculated using BLOSUM62-based TCRdist between CDR3 peptides within each V-J. Welch's t-statistics and random forest reduced fewer than 600 V-J features to about 12, which were used in a naive Bayes classifier (R e1071). The public reads were reanalyzed by TCRdb: fastp trimming at Q25, MiXCR alignment, in-frame beta chains only. Each CDR3 protein gets just one entry, which takes the most common genes and DNA from the rows behind it. What appears here as the V and J calls and clone size reflects TCRdb's work, not the paper's. The sample table shows around 700,000 distinct CDR3 sequences, and around 19% are seen once. The ten largest clones take up roughly a sixth of the sample.

The CDR3 starts with the cysteine, ends with the phenylalanine, and has 13 residues. The read is trimmed to its CDR3 DNA, 39 bases read in frame from base 1. CDR1 and CDR2 (SGHNT, YENEEA) derive from the germline V gene. The germline ends are 14 bases apart after V is trimmed by 5 bases and J by 7 bases. The sequenced sample was blood. The TCR was taken from a woman between 50 and 59 years old with Graves' hyperthyroidism that later progressed to Graves' ophthalmopathy. The V and J segments used are TRBV11-3 and TRBJ1-1; the D gene is not confidently resolved. The CDR3 reads CASSPTLLGEAFF. The DNA reads TGTGCCAGCAGCCCCACTTTGCTGGGTGAAGCTTTCTTT.